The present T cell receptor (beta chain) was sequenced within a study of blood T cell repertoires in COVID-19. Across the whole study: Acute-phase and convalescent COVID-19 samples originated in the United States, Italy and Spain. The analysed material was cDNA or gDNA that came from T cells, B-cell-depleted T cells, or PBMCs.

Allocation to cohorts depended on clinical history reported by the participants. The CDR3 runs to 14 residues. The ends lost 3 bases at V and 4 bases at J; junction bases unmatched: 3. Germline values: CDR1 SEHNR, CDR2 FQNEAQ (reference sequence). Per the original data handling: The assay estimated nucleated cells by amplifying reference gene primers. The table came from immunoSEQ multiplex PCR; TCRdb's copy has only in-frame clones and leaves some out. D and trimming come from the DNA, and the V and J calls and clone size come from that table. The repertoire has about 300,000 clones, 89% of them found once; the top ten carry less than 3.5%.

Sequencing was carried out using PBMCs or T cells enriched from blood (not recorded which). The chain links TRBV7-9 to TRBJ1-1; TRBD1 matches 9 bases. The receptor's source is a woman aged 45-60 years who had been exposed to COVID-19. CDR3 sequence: CASSFATGGTEAFF. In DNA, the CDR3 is TGTGCCAGCAGCTTCGCGACAGGGGGCACTGAAGCTTTCTTT.